This T cell receptor (beta chain) was recorded in a study of blood T cell repertoires in COVID-19. Sequencing was performed with immunoSEQ multiplex PCR; in TCRdb, only in-frame clones are kept and a portion is missing. The sample carries some 200,000 clones, 86% recorded once. Germline CDR1 and CDR2: MNHNS and SASEGT. This CDR3 has 14 amino acids. V gave up 3 bases and J gave up 4 bases, with 10 bases separating them. The TCR originated in a woman aged 40 to 50 with acute COVID-19. Material for sequencing was PBMCs or T cells enriched from blood (not recorded which). The V and J genes are TRBV6-1 and TRBJ1-5; D uncertain. Here the CDR3 reads CASSDPFANQPQHF. The CDR3 bases are TGTGCCAGCAGTGACCCCTTCGCGAATCAGCCCCAGCATTTT.